The present entry profiles one T cell receptor beta chain with its context. What it binds is not known. Regarding treatment: around 19 received Ad26.COV2.S at low or high dose, single or two shots; roughly five received placebo; per-sample allocation not given. Sampling happened 63 days after the first vaccine or placebo injection. Based in Boston, the donor was an adult of 18-55 years. The germline V and J ends were trimmed by 3 bases and 3 bases, with 20 bases remaining between them. Germline-derived CDR1 and CDR2 are DFQATT and SNEGSKA (reference sequence). The CDR3 totals 16 residues. Clones were read by immunoSEQ multiplex PCR, and TCRdb kept only the in-frame ones, dropping some. The table includes a few hundred thousand clones, around 89% detected once. The data derive from a study of Ad26.COV2.S vaccination and SARS-CoV-2 variants. Study information: Ad26.COV2.S given intramuscularly, once or twice 56 days apart.

Study-level results: Similar non-spike TCR breadth was seen in vaccine and placebo recipients. Measures of TCR breadth and depth may have fallen short of total T cell responses.

The chain carries TRBV20-1 and TRBJ1-2; D might be TRBD1 (5 bases). Sequences were derived from peripheral blood, sampled in a trial of Ad26.COV2.S vaccine versus placebo. The clonotype originates from a person between 18 and 65 years old who received the Ad26.COV2.S COVID-19 vaccine or a placebo. The CDR3 loop is CSASHWGQGEDYGYTF. DNA of the CDR3: TGCAGTGCTAGTCATTGGGGCCAGGGTGAGGACTATGGCTACACCTTC.